The following is a TCR beta chain sequence with its context. This receptor's antigen is unknown. No quality values exist for individual bases; no much larger clone is one base distant. Library construction relied on RT-PCR. For sequencing, an Illumina HiSeq 2500 was employed. TCRdb cleaned the public reads at Q25 with fastp, built clones with MiXCR and kept in-frame beta chains. Every distinct CDR3 protein forms one entry, paired with its most common genes and DNA. The sample includes roughly 180,000 distinct CDR3 sequences, with approximately 8.7% observed a single time. Clones ranked in the top ten supply about 11% of the sample. This specimen belongs to a study of response to subunit inactivated influenza vaccine (dated by TCRdb to about 2018). The study in broad terms: To follow how T cells responded to a trivalent subunit inactivated influenza vaccine, the researchers relied on deep quantitative profiling of the T cell receptor repertoire. The investigation overall reported the following: The authors proposed that each seasonal influenza vaccination may bring in only a limited number of new T cells.

This TCR was sampled from a man between 50 and 59 years old who received an inactivated influenza vaccine. Donor details come from another sample of the same person, matched by shared clones. The input for sequencing was non-naive T cells sorted from PBMCs, taken on the day of vaccination. In the paper's terms, the cell subset or site label means: memory T cell fraction.

Here is the DNA: TGTGCCAGCAGCCTTGGACAGGGCGGGGGCACTGAAGCTTTCTTT. Translated, this gives CASSLGQGGGTEAFF. The chain couples TRBV4-2 to TRBJ1-1, with TRBD1 matching 8 junction bases. Per the germline V gene, LGHNA is the CDR1 and YNFKEQ is the CDR2. The CDR3 numbers 15 residues from cysteine through phenylalanine. Kept here is only the CDR3 DNA, which spans 45 bases and is read in frame from base 1. The V end gives up 4 bases and the J end 4 bases, leaving 8 bases in the junction not matched to a gene.